This T cell receptor (beta chain) was documented in a study of shared clonotypes between healthy human individuals. Per the germline V gene, CDR1 is SNHLY and CDR2 is FYNNEI. The trim removed 6 bases at V and 5 bases at J, leaving 3 bases unmatched. CDR3 length: 14 residues. Data came from immunoSEQ multiplex PCR; TCRdb stores just in-frame clones and leaves some out. The table records roughly 1,600,000 clones, approximately 98.5% of them present only once. The rearrangement uses TRBV2 and TRBJ1-4; TRBD1 aligns across 10 bases. The clonotype originates from a man aged 30-40 years in good health. Source material: naive CD4+ T cells sorted from blood. Subset denoted: CD45RA+ positively selected. Here the CDR3 DNA reads TGTGCCAGCAGACCGGGACAGGGGAATGAAAAACTGTTTTTT. This gives the protein CASRPGQGNEKLFF.